This entry describes one TCR beta chain. Its target antigen remains unknown. An end of the junction does not agree with germline; a read error may underlie this. The immunoSEQ Assay, a bias-controlled multiplex PCR, was used to amplify TCRbeta CDR3 regions from genomic DNA. From the authors' description of their analysis: Within the assay, amplification of reference gene primers was used to estimate how many nucleated cells each sample contained. To quantify the absolute abundance of each unique TCRbeta CDR3 rearrangement, sequence reads were collapsed and filtered. For each sample, productive Simpson clonality was calculated as the square root of Simpson's diversity index across productive rearrangements. TCRdb's version of the immuneACCESS table is confined to in-frame rearrangements and falls short of the full clone set. An unresolved V gene accounts for under half of the shortfall where checked; the remainder is of unknown origin. The V and J calls and clone size are taken from that table; D and trimming were inferred from the DNA. In all, the sample holds 250,000 to 300,000 clones, and about 89% of those were seen once. The ten largest clones capture approximately 2.2% of the sample.

CDR1 LGHDT and CDR2 YNNKEL were looked up in the germline V gene (reference sequence). From its cysteine to its phenylalanine, the CDR3 spans 11 amino acids. Only CDR3 DNA is held: 33 bases, read in frame from base 1. This sample is drawn from a study of blood T cell repertoires in COVID-19 (dated by TCRdb to about 2020). General notes on the study: The collaborator samples originated in the United States, Italy and Spain and spanned the acute and convalescent phases of COVID-19. The material from the prospective study consisted of cDNA or gDNA derived from T cells, B-cell-depleted T cells, or PBMCs. The dataset comprised deeply sampled blood TCRbeta repertoires from subjects exposed to, actively infected with, or recovered from COVID-19. The repertoires were made available in a free public database intended to serve as a resource for research on the immune response to SARS-CoV-2. Samples came from the ongoing ImmuneRACE study (first 160 participants) plus 1,254 subjects from 6 global collaborators. Nearly every sample came with metadata listing a de-identified subject ID, COVID-19 status, age in years and sex. Where available, HLA class I and class II types were obtained from metadata supplied by the sample provider rather than from assay-based typing.

Paper-wide results and their limitations: Clinical and demographic metadata were provided uncurated, with the amount varying by source and participant.

Each collaborating institution followed its own protocols to collect whole blood in K2EDTA tubes. For TCRbeta analysis, collaborators shipped samples in one of three forms: frozen whole blood, isolated PBMCs, or DNA extracted from either of those sample types. The sequence is built from TRBV3-1 (or the pseudogene TRBV3-2) and TRBJ1-2; 8 middle bases align to TRBD1. Sequenced: peripheral blood. The clonotype was recovered from a man aged 50 to 60 with acute or convalescent COVID-19. At the DNA level, the sequence is TGTGCCAGCAGCCAAGGACAGGGGTGGTCCTTC. This translates into CASSQGQGWSF.